This T cell receptor beta chain was documented in a study of OX40 agonist ivuxolimab in advanced cancers. Findings and limits, study-wide: Some of the lowest clonal expansion was seen in partial responders at 0.1-3.0 mg/kg. At 0.1 to 3.0 mg/kg and by week 6, clonal expansion occurred in CD4+ and CD8+ blood T cells. Researchers did not establish what antigens the expanded peripheral T cells target.

On this clone itself: Its antigen is not known.

Generated by immunoSEQ multiplex PCR, the TCRdb table keeps only in-frame clones and is missing some. The data contain approximately 94,000 clones, roughly 90% of them singletons. The CDR3 covers 14 residues. V lost 6 bases and J 7 bases, leaving 18 bases between the germline ends. The germline V gene encodes CDR1 KGHSH and CDR2 LQKENI. Excluded were patients having autoimmune disease history or systemic immunosuppression. This receptor was identified in an adult with an advanced solid tumor such as melanoma, head and neck, liver or kidney cancer. The chain recombines TRBV18 with TRBJ1-2, with a tentative D call TRBD1 (5 bases). Material: CD4+ or CD8+ T cells sorted from blood, obtained in a trial of the OX40 agonist ivuxolimab. The CDR3 here is CASSQDGGGSGYTF. CDR3 in DNA: TGTGCCAGCTCCCAAGACGGGGGAGGTAGTGGCTACACCTTC.